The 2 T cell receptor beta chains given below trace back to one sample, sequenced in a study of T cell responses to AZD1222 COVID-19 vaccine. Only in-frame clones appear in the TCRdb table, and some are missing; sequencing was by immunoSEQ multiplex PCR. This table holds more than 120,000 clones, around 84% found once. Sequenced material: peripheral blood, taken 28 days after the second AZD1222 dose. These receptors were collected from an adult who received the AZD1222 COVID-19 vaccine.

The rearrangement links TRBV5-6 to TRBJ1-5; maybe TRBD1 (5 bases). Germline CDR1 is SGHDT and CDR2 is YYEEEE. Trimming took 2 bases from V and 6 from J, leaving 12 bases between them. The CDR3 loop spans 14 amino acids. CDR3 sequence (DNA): TGTGCCAGCAGCTTTTGGGGGGAGGGTCAGCCCCAGCATTTT. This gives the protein CASSFWGEGQPQHF.

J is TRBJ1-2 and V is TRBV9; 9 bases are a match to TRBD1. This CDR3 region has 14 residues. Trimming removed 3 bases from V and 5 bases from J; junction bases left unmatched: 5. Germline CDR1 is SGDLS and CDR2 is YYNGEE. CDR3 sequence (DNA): TGTGCCAGCAGCGGAACAGGGGGCGGTTATGGCTACACCTTC. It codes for CASSGTGGGYGYTF.